What follows describes a single TCR beta chain. A read error may explain this, as a much larger clone is one base away. Assay: immunoSEQ multiplex PCR; the TCRdb copy retains only in-frame clones and omits some. The data show fewer than 300,000 clones, roughly 88% seen once. This sample was included in a study of cytomegalovirus exposure and HLA in healthy donors. The CDR3 covers 14 residues. J lost 5 bases, V lost 4 bases, and 3 bases had no gene match. Germline CDR1 reads SGHDT; CDR2 reads YYEEEE. The sequencing sample was made of PBMCs. The receptor's source is a woman aged 18-29 years in good health and CMV-seronegative. The V and J genes are TRBV5-6 and TRBJ1-4; 9 nucleotides align to TRBD1. In DNA, the CDR3 is TGTGCCAGCAGCCCCGGGACAGGGAATGAAAAACTGTTTTTT. This sequence encodes CASSPGTGNEKLFF. Combining the CDR3 with reference TRBV5-6 and TRBJ1-4 gives the whole variable domain DAGVTQSPTHLIKTRGQQVTLRCSPKSGHDTVSWYQQALGQGPQFIFQYYEEEERQRGNFPDRFSGHQFPNYSSELNVNALLLGDSALYLCASSPGTGNEKLFFGSGTQLSVL.